This T cell receptor (beta chain) was sequenced during a study of Graves' ophthalmopathy and Graves' hyperthyroidism. Trimming pared 4 bases from V and 7 bases from J, leaving 13 bases between. CDR1 is KGHDR, CDR2 SFDVKD, per germline. The CDR3 sequence is 13 residues long. As concerns this clonotype: What it binds is unknown.

Study conclusions and caveats: The model forecast ophthalmopathy progression, reaching roughly 64% sensitivity and about 75% specificity. Blood also held most thyroid clonotypes expanded above 0.001 frequency.

CDR3 regions of TCR beta were amplified from RNA transcripts. The library came from an HTBI-primed first-round RT-PCR and a second-round multiplex PCR. Using its own MiXCR run on the multiplex PCR reads, TCRdb lists one record per CDR3 protein. This table holds about 550,000 distinct CDR3 sequences, approximately 35% found once. The source of this sequence is an adult man with Graves' hyperthyroidism. Source material: peripheral blood or thyroid tissue (not recorded which). V usage is TRBV24-1 and J usage is TRBJ2-7; a weak D match, TRBD2 (6 bases). CDR3 residues: CATSEPGRDEQYF. The CDR3 region has the DNA TGTGCCACCAGTGAGCCAGGGCGGGATGAGCAGTACTTC.